This T cell receptor beta chain was profiled in a study of regulatory T cells in long-lasting Graves disease. Sequencing libraries for TCR beta were prepared with iRepertoire HTBI primers and Arm-PCR of CDR3 regions. MiXCR, applied by TCRdb to the multiplex PCR reads, yields one record per CDR3 protein. Of 550,000 to 600,000 distinct CDR3 sequences in the sample, roughly a sixth were seen once. As to time point: newly diagnosed GD, antithyroid drugs for less than 3 months. Construction of the TCR library relied on RNA isolated from PBMCs. Notes on the study in general: TCR diversity was lower in persistent Graves' patients (versus newly diagnosed ones). Persistent disease samples used TRBV28, TRBJ1-2 and TRBJ2-5 preferentially.

For this clonotype: What it binds is not known.

The V and J ends lost 0 bases and 0 bases respectively, with 8 bases between them. The CDR3 length is 15 residues. CDR1 is GTSNPN, CDR2 SVGIG, per germline (reference sequence). These same records also appear under a second study, on T cells in Graves' hyperthyroidism and ophthalmopathy. From that report: Thyroid ultrasound, orbital computed tomography, clinical symptoms, and serum thyroxine and TRAb underpinned diagnoses. First-round RT-PCR targeting the TCR CDR3 was performed with the HTBI primer set.

The chain couples TRBV30 to TRBJ1-4; no reliable D call. The source was peripheral blood mononuclear cells (PBMCs), collected at new diagnosis, from a patient treated with antithyroid drugs. This TCR was sampled from a young man with Graves disease. The CDR3 DNA sequence: TGTGCCTGGAGTGTACTTCAGCCAACTAATGAAAAACTGTTTTTT. Amino acid sequence: CAWSVLQPTNEKLFF.